The source of this TCR beta chain is a study of T cells in Graves' hyperthyroidism and ophthalmopathy. General study points: Ophthalmopathy was distinguished from stable hyperthyroidism by 13 V-J signatures.

Using RNA transcripts as the source, TCR beta CDR3 regions were amplified. The HTBI primer set drove a first-round RT-PCR of the TCR CDR3. TCRdb redid the calling of the multiplex PCR reads with MiXCR, one entry per CDR3 protein. The profile shows roughly 500,000 distinct CDR3 sequences, 40% to 55% of them singletons. This clonotype was counted only a few times. Its target is unknown. The V end lost 1 base, the J end lost 6 bases, and 15 bases lay between the germline ends. This CDR3 has 15 amino acids. The germline gives CDR1 SGHTA, CDR2 FQGNSA. The sample consisted of peripheral blood or thyroid tissue (not recorded which). This chain links TRBV7-2 with TRBJ1-2; tentatively, D is TRBD1 (5 bases). This TCR came from an adult woman with Graves' disease, either hyperthyroidism or ophthalmopathy (not recorded which). The CDR3 protein is CASSLVVSGDDGYTF. For the CDR3, the DNA is TGTGCCAGCAGCTTAGTCGTATCCGGGGACGATGGCTACACCTTC.